Each of the 27 T cell receptor beta chains below was sequenced from the same sample in a study of T cells after yellow fever vaccination. TCRdb fed the 5' RACE reads into MiXCR, producing one record per CDR3 protein. The data contain roughly 99,000 distinct CDR3 sequences, 5.8% of them singletons. Specimen: CD8+ T cells sorted from PBMCs, collected 10 days after the yellow fever booster vaccination. Source of these receptors: a man aged 18 to 35 who received the YFV17D yellow fever vaccine.

This clonotype was seen at least ten times. The chain employs TRBV6-4 and TRBJ2-2, with D maybe TRBD1 (6 bases). The germline CDR1 and CDR2 sequences are MRHNA and SNTAGT. V shed 2 bases and J shed 2 bases, with 6 bases lying between them. The CDR3 extends over 14 amino acids. The CDR3 nucleotides read TGTGCCAGCAGTGACGGGACAAACACCGGGGAGCTGTTTTTT. Translation: CASSDGTNTGELFF.

The chain joins TRBV6-1 to TRBJ2-7; 11 bases are shared with TRBD1. Germline CDR1 MNHNS, CDR2 SASEGT. V dropped 2 bases and J dropped 3; count of bases not matched to a gene: 3. The CDR3 runs to 15 residues. CDR3 nucleotides: TGTGCCAGCAGTGAAAGAGGGACAGGGGGCTACGAGCAGTACGTC. Amino acids: CASSERGTGGYEQYV.

There are a few counts of this clonotype. In DNA form, the CDR3 reads TGTGCCAGCAGTTCGGTAGCGGGCCCTTTCACAGATACGCAGTATTTT. This translates into CASSSVAGPFTDTQYF. This chain links TRBV27 with TRBJ2-3; 7 bases line up with TRBD2. The V segment lost 4 bases and the J segment 2 bases; nucleotides outside the gene matches: 9. The CDR3 extends over 16 amino acids. CDR1 is MNHEY, CDR2 SMNVEV, per germline (reference sequence).

There are many counts of this clonotype. V is TRBV7-2 and J is TRBJ2-1; 9 bases are shared with TRBD2. V gave up 1 base and J gave up 8 bases; unmatched junction bases: 6. This CDR3 has 15 amino acids. From germline, CDR1 is SGHTA and CDR2 FQGNSA. The CDR3 sequence: CASSLGGGAGYEQFF. In DNA, the CDR3 is TGTGCCAGCAGCTTAGGCGGGGGGGCCGGGTATGAGCAGTTCTTC.

The sample holds a few counts of this clonotype. The chain carries TRBV21-1 and TRBJ1-2. TRBV21-1 counts as a pseudogene. This CDR3 has 10 amino acids. Here the CDR3 DNA reads TGTGCCAGCAGCAATGAGGGCTACACCTTC. It encodes CASSNEGYTF.

The CDR3 bases are TGTGCCAGCAGCCAAGTTCGGAACAGCAAGGAGGGTGAAAAACTGTTTTTT. Translation: CASSQVRNSKEGEKLFF. The chain recombines TRBV4-2 with TRBJ1-4; no clear D. This CDR3 comprises 17 residues. Trimming took 1 base from V and 7 from J, leaving 19 bases between them. CDR1 is LGHNA and CDR2 is YNFKEQ in the germline V gene.

This clonotype came up a few times. The chain has TRBV27 and TRBJ2-5; D gene unclear. The CDR3 spans 12 residues. Per germline, CDR1 MNHEY and CDR2 SMNVEV (reference sequence). With 6 bases removed from V and 5 bases from J, the gap between germline ends came to 10 bases. CDR3 amino acids: CASSNAGETQYF. CDR3 sequence (DNA): TGTGCCAGCAGCAACGCCGGGGAGACCCAGTACTTC.

The chain links TRBV12-5 to TRBJ1-2; 7 bases match TRBD1. Looked up from germline, CDR1 is LGHNT and CDR2 is FRNRAP. The V gene end was trimmed by 4 bases and the J gene end by 7 bases; junction bases not matched to a gene: 18. This CDR3 has 17 amino acids. This CDR3 is CASGSDSQGPPFSGYTF. The CDR3 coding sequence is TGTGCTAGTGGTTCCGACTCACAGGGGCCGCCCTTCTCTGGCTACACCTTC.

Only a few counts were recorded for this clonotype. The chain links TRBV5-1 to TRBJ2-7; TRBD1 aligns across 10 bases. The CDR3 extends over 15 amino acids. V lost 0 bases, J lost 5 bases, and 5 bases stayed unmatched. CDR1 and CDR2 (germline): SGHRS, YFSETQ. CDR3 protein: CASSLEGQGFDEQYV. CDR3 nucleotide sequence: TGCGCCAGCAGCTTGGAGGGACAGGGGTTCGACGAGCAGTACGTC.

This clonotype has a handful of counts. The germline gene is not matched at one end of the junction; a read error may be the cause. This chain uses TRBV29-1 with TRBJ1-3, with no clear D. CDR3 length: 12 residues. Germline V gives CDR1 SQVTM, CDR2 ANQGSEA. This CDR3 reads CSVEDRGKIAPF. The CDR3 region has the DNA TGCAGCGTTGAAGATCGGGGAAAGATAGCTCCATTT.

This clonotype showed up just a few times. The V and J genes are TRBV11-2 and TRBJ2-7; a possible D gene is TRBD1 (5 bases). V shed 3 bases and J shed 2 bases, with 8 bases lying between them. The CDR3 length is 13 residues. CDR1 and CDR2 from the germline V gene are SGHAT and FQNNGV. CDR3 coding DNA: TGTGCCAGCAGCTTTTCAGGGACCTACGAGCAGTACTTC. Translating gives CASSFSGTYEQYF.

This clonotype was detected ten times or more. The chain employs TRBV6-6 and TRBJ2-5; 8 nucleotides match TRBD1. Germline values: CDR1 MNHNY, CDR2 SVGAGI (reference sequence). V was clipped by 0 bases and J by 5 bases; unmatched bases: 8. The CDR3 length is 16 residues. Here the CDR3 reads CASSYSFQTGDETQYF. CDR3 DNA: TGTGCCAGCAGTTACTCGTTTCAGACAGGGGACGAGACCCAGTACTTC.

Many counts were recorded for this clonotype. The chain is built from TRBV4-2 and TRBJ2-7; TRBD1 matches 7 bases. Germline loops: CDR1 LGHNA, CDR2 YNFKEQ. The ends lost 3 bases at V and 1 base at J; junction bases unmatched: 6. The length of the CDR3 is 15 residues. As DNA, the CDR3 is TGTGCCAGCAGCCATGAGACAGGGCCGTCCTACGAGCAGTACTTC. Amino acid sequence: CASSHETGPSYEQYF.

A few counts support this clonotype. V gene TRBV7-2 combines with J gene TRBJ2-5; either TRBD1 or TRBD2 may supply D (5 bases each). The V gene's germline CDR1 is SGHTA and CDR2 FQGNSA. The ends were cut back, 1 base at V and 5 bases at J, with 11 bases in the middle. The CDR3 covers 14 residues. The CDR3 sequence: CASSLGGAWETQYF. In DNA form, the CDR3 reads TGTGCCAGCAGCTTAGGAGGGGCCTGGGAGACCCAGTACTTC.

This clonotype was detected only a few times. J is TRBJ2-3 and V is TRBV4-1; D remains unclear. Germline-derived CDR1 and CDR2 are MGHRA and YSYEKL. The CDR3 extends over 14 amino acids. Trimming took 3 bases from V and 6 from J, leaving 13 bases between them. The DNA for the CDR3 is TGCGCCAGCAGCCAGAGGACGAATGGGGATACGCAGTATTTT. This sequence encodes CASSQRTNGDTQYF.

This chain uses TRBV12-3 or TRBV12-4 with TRBJ1-5, with D uncertain. The V end lost 5 bases, the J end lost 1 base, and 21 bases lay between the germline ends. This CDR3 contains 18 residues. CDR3 sequence: CASSIIGEGLWSNQPQHF. The CDR3 nucleotides are TGTGCCAGCAGTATAATTGGGGAGGGATTATGGAGCAATCAGCCCCAGCATTTT.

This clonotype turned up a few times. The DNA for the CDR3 is TGTGCCAGCAGCGTCGTCTCCCGGGCCAGCCAGAGAGATACGCAGTATTTT. It encodes CASSVVSRASQRDTQYF. The chain carries TRBV9 and TRBJ2-3; D is undetermined. Germline V lookup: CDR1 SGDLS, CDR2 YYNGEE. The V and J ends lost 2 bases and 5 bases respectively, with 21 bases between them. CDR3 size: 17 residues.

This clonotype was detected a few times. This sequence joins TRBV4-1 and TRBJ1-1; D ambiguous. This CDR3 spans 15 amino acids. Germline V CDR1 and CDR2: MGHRA, YSYEKL. V was shortened by 1 base and J by 1 base, with 10 bases between the two germline ends. The CDR3 DNA follows: TGCGCCAGCAGCCAAGGGCGACATACGAACACTGAAGCTTTCTTT. Translating it yields CASSQGRHTNTEAFF.

In its sample, this clonotype was seen a few times. The chain couples TRBV10-3 to TRBJ2-3; a possible D gene is TRBD2 (7 bases). V lost 0 bases to trimming and J lost 1 base, with 17 bases between them. Germline V gene sequence: CDR1 ENHRY, CDR2 SYGVKD. This CDR3 has 18 amino acids. The CDR3 here is CAISESRLGGGRTDTQYF. DNA for the CDR3: TGTGCCATCAGTGAGTCCCGTCTAGGGGGGGGCCGCACAGATACGCAGTATTTT.

A few counts support this clonotype. The chain joins TRBV24-1 to TRBJ2-5; perhaps TRBD2 as D (5 bases). The V gene lost 3 bases and the J gene lost 5 bases, with 18 bases spanning the gap. Germline loops: CDR1 KGHDR, CDR2 SFDVKD. CDR3 length equals 16 residues. CDR3 loop: CATSDPRWGEGETQYF. CDR3 nucleotides: TGTGCCACCAGTGATCCCCGATGGGGAGAAGGTGAGACCCAGTACTTC.

This clonotype occurred a few times. V and J are TRBV20-1 and TRBJ2-3; the match to TRBD2 covers 9 bases. V gave up 4 bases and J gave up 6 bases; unmatched junction bases: 11. In germline, CDR1 is DFQATT, CDR2 SNEGSKA (reference sequence). This CDR3 region has 15 residues. The chain's CDR3 is CSANLAGVPQDTQYF. CDR3 bases: TGCAGTGCTAATTTAGCGGGGGTGCCCCAGGATACGCAGTATTTT.

This clonotype was recorded a few times. The chain employs TRBV5-4 and TRBJ2-7; either TRBD1 or TRBD2 may supply D (5 bases each). The CDR3 extends over 17 amino acids. The germline V gene encodes CDR1 SGHNT and CDR2 YYREEE (reference sequence). The V and J ends lost 4 bases and 4 bases respectively, with 24 bases between them. The CDR3 DNA is TGTGCCAGCAGCGCCCCCGGCCGGGGTGGGGCTCATTACGAGCAGTACTTC. This sequence encodes CASSAPGRGGAHYEQYF. Filled out from reference TRBV5-4 and TRBJ2-7, the complete variable domain reads ETGVTQSPTHLIKTRGQQVTLRCSSQSGHNTVSWYQQALGQGPQFIFQYYREEENGRGNFPPRFSGLQFPNYSSELNVNALELDDSALYLCASSAPGRGGAHYEQYFGPGTRLTVT.

V usage is TRBV4-1 and J usage is TRBJ2-2, with 13 positions matching TRBD2. J was trimmed by 5 bases and V by 2 bases; bases with no gene match: 5. Germline V gives CDR1 MGHRA, CDR2 YSYEKL. The CDR3 has 17 amino acids. The chain's CDR3 is CASSQPRTSGGTGELFF. The CDR3 coding sequence is TGCGCCAGCAGCCAACCGCGGACTAGCGGGGGTACCGGGGAGCTGTTTTTT.

The genes are TRBV11-2 and TRBJ2-5; 8 bases are a match to TRBD2. Germline V gene lookup returns CDR1 SGHAT and CDR2 FQNNGV. The CDR3 has 16 amino acids. V was clipped by 5 bases and J by 1 base; unmatched bases: 9. CDR3 bases: TGTGCCAGCAGCCCCGTGGCTAGCGGGTTCCAAGAGACCCAGTACTTC. Translated: CASSPVASGFQETQYF.

Ten or more counts support this clonotype. The rearrangement joins TRBV7-9 to TRBJ2-3, with D possibly being TRBD1 or TRBD2 (5 bases each). With 5 bases removed from V and 8 bases from J, the gap between germline ends came to 11 bases. CDR3 length equals 12 residues. The V gene's germline CDR1 is SEHNR and CDR2 FQNEAQ (reference sequence). CDR3 sequence reads: CASSDRGTTQYF. In DNA, the CDR3 is TGTGCCAGCAGCGACAGAGGGACTACGCAGTATTTT.

The chain links TRBV19 to TRBJ2-7; D tentatively reads TRBD1 or TRBD2 (5 bases each). Per germline, CDR1 LNHDA and CDR2 SQIVND (reference sequence). CDR3 length: 15 residues. V dropped 5 bases and J dropped 0 bases, with 14 bases sitting between them. The DNA of the CDR3 is TGTGCCAGTAGTGCCGGGGCTAGTCCCTCCTACGAGCAGTACTTC. Amino acids: CASSAGASPSYEQYF.

This clonotype was detected only a few times. The gene calls are TRBV4-2 and TRBJ1-1; 11 bases are a match to TRBD1. V lost 4 bases to trimming and J lost 2 bases; unmatched junction nucleotides: 6. CDR3 length equals 16 residues. The germline gives CDR1 LGHNA, CDR2 YNFKEQ. CDR3 protein: CASSPTGQGGNTEAFF. The CDR3 bases are TGTGCCAGCAGCCCTACGGGACAGGGGGGAAACACTGAAGCTTTCTTT.